This TCR beta chain was obtained from a study of shared T cell receptors in the human thymus. This clone came up once. Using immunoSEQ multiplex PCR, the repertoire was profiled, and TCRdb retains in-frame clones only, with some absent. The table shows roughly 700,000 clones, with 88% occurring only once. Another study also made use of these data, one on human thymus T cells.

The sequencing input was thymocytes. The sequence was collected from a boy under two years old with a congenital heart defect.

CDR3 DNA: TGTGCCAGCAGCTCCCGACACGGAGATACGCAGTATTTT. Residues: CASSSRHGDTQYF. The V and J genes are TRBV11-3 and TRBJ2-3, with D unresolved. The germline V gene encodes CDR1 SGHNT and CDR2 YENEEA. The CDR3 has 13 residues. The V gene lost 4 bases and the J gene lost 5 bases, with 10 bases spanning the gap.